A single sample is the source of the 26 T cell receptor beta chains below, sequenced in a study of cytomegalovirus exposure and HLA in healthy donors. 13 Jbeta primers and 60 Vbeta primers were used for the PCR. The assay was immunoSEQ multiplex PCR, and TCRdb's table has in-frame clones only and misses some. Seen here are about 200,000 clones, about 88% observed once, and the top ten hold approximately 1.7%. Material for sequencing was PBMCs. The source is a woman younger than 35 in good health and CMV-seronegative.

The genes are TRBV28 and TRBJ2-7; no definite D call. The germline V gene has CDR1 MDHEN and CDR2 SYDVKM. Trimming stripped 0 bases from V and 3 bases from J, with 3 bases between. CDR3 length equals 12 residues. The CDR3 bases are TGTGCCAGCAGTTTATGGAGCTACGAGCAGTACTTC. Its protein is CASSLWSYEQYF. The full variable domain, rest sourced from reference TRBV28 and TRBJ2-7, is DVKVTQSSRYLVKRTGEKVFLECVQDMDHENMFWYRQDPGLGLRLIYFSYDVKMKEKGDIPEGYSVSREKKERFSLILESASTNQTSMYLCASSLWSYEQYFGPGTRLTVT.

CDR3 sequence: CASSSDRGYHEQYF. In DNA form, the CDR3 reads TGTGCCAGCAGTTCGGACAGGGGGTACCACGAGCAGTACTTC. This sequence joins TRBV2 and TRBJ2-7; 10 bases are shared with TRBD1. Germline-derived CDR1 and CDR2 are SNHLY and FYNNEI. The CDR3 has 14 residues. With 5 bases clipped from V and 5 bases from J, the junction kept 6 bases outside the gene matches.

A note on this clone: Other DNA sequences in this sample translate to the same CDR3. This chain uses TRBV4-3 with TRBJ1-5; a possible D gene is TRBD1 (6 bases). This CDR3 has 14 residues. From germline, CDR1 is LGHNA and CDR2 YSLEER. V lost 0 bases and J lost 7, with 10 bases in between. The CDR3 here is CASSQDRGGQPQHF. In nucleotides, the CDR3 is TGCGCCAGCAGCCAAGATCGGGGGGGCCAGCCCCAGCATTTT.

This clone appeared a few times. V and J are TRBV15 and TRBJ2-3, with TRBD2 as a possible D gene (5 bases). The CDR3 runs to 13 residues. Germline-derived CDR1 and CDR2 are LNHNV and YYDKDF (reference sequence). V lost 5 bases and J 6 bases, leaving 12 bases between the germline ends. In DNA form, the CDR3 reads TGTGCCACCAGCCCCGGGGAAAAGGATACGCAGTATTTT. It is translated as CATSPGEKDTQYF.

This sequence joins TRBV2 and TRBJ2-2; tentatively, D is TRBD1 (6 bases). V lost 2 bases to trimming and J lost 7 bases, with 8 bases between them. The CDR3 is 13 residues long. The germline gives CDR1 SNHLY, CDR2 FYNNEI. CDR3 sequence (DNA): TGTGCCAGCAGTGAAACAGGGCGCGGGGAGCTGTTTTTT. It encodes CASSETGRGELFF.

The chain employs TRBV27 and TRBJ1-1, with 7 bases that match TRBD1. The CDR3 length is 16 residues. The J segment lost 0 bases and the V segment lost 5 bases, leaving 9 bases of the junction unmatched. From germline, CDR1 is MNHEY and CDR2 SMNVEV (reference sequence). The chain's CDR3 is CASSLLRGNMNTEAFF. CDR3 sequence (DNA): TGTGCCAGCAGTCTCCTCAGGGGGAATATGAACACTGAAGCTTTCTTT.

The chain employs TRBV11-3 and TRBJ2-5; 9 bases are shared with TRBD1. The CDR3 sequence is 15 residues long. V lost 4 bases to trimming and J lost 4 bases; unmatched junction nucleotides: 7. CDR1 is SGHNT, CDR2 YENEEA, per germline. CDR3 protein: CASSSGTGRGETQYF. The CDR3 region has the DNA TGTGCCAGCAGCTCCGGGACAGGGAGAGGAGAGACCCAGTACTTC.

The rearrangement uses TRBV5-4 and TRBJ1-1; D is possibly TRBD1 (5 bases). This CDR3 region has 14 residues. CDR1 and CDR2 (germline): SGHNT, YYREEE (reference sequence). Trimming removed 0 bases from V and 1 base from J, with 7 bases in between. The CDR3 DNA sequence: TGTGCCAGCAGCTTGGCAAGGGGGAACACTGAAGCTTTCTTT. It specifies CASSLARGNTEAFF. Full variable domain (outside the CDR3, taken from reference TRBV5-4 and TRBJ1-1): ETGVTQSPTHLIKTRGQQVTLRCSSQSGHNTVSWYQQALGQGPQFIFQYYREEENGRGNFPPRFSGLQFPNYSSELNVNALELDDSALYLCASSLARGNTEAFFGQGTRLTVV.

The chain combines TRBV28 with TRBJ1-5; 7 positions match TRBD1. The CDR3 consists of 16 residues. Germline CDR1 is MDHEN and CDR2 is SYDVKM. Germline trimming cut 6 bases from V and 1 base from J; bases unmatched to any gene: 9. The CDR3 nucleotides are TGTGCCAGCAGGACCGTAACAGGGGCGAGCAATCAGCCCCAGCATTTT. Amino acids: CASRTVTGASNQPQHF.

This rearrangement joins TRBV4-1 to TRBJ2-7, with a weak D call TRBD2 (7 bases). CDR1 and CDR2 from the germline V gene are MGHRA and YSYEKL. Trimming cost V 5 bases and J 3 bases, with 17 bases left between them. This CDR3 spans 15 amino acids. The DNA of the CDR3 is TGCGCCAGCAGCTCCTCACCGGGGGGCGGCTACGAGCAGTACTTC. Its translation is CASSSSPGGGYEQYF.

The chain combines TRBV11-2 with TRBJ2-7, with TRBD1 matching over 10 bases. Germline V lookup: CDR1 SGHAT, CDR2 FQNNGV. J lost 5 bases, V lost 5 bases, and 9 bases had no gene match. CDR3 length: 15 amino acids. The CDR3 nucleotides read TGTGCCAGCAGCCATTACCGGGACAGGGGCCACGAGCAGTACTTC. This gives the protein CASSHYRDRGHEQYF.

The rearrangement uses TRBV7-2 and TRBJ2-4; TRBD2 matches 15 bases. The germline gives CDR1 SGHTA, CDR2 FQGNSA. Germline trimming cut 2 bases from V and 2 bases from J; bases unmatched to any gene: 4. This CDR3 spans 18 amino acids. CDR3 residues: CASSLIGLAGGPKNIQYF. CDR3 nucleotide sequence: TGTGCCAGCAGCTTAATAGGACTAGCGGGAGGGCCCAAAAACATTCAGTACTTC.

V is TRBV30 and J is TRBJ1-5, with 11 bases identical to TRBD1. The germline V gene encodes CDR1 GTSNPN and CDR2 SVGIG (reference sequence). The CDR3 spans 14 residues. The V gene end was trimmed by 0 bases and the J gene end by 6 bases; junction bases not matched to a gene: 1. CDR3 loop: CAWSVGQGVQPQHF. CDR3 coding DNA: TGTGCCTGGAGTGTGGGACAGGGGGTTCAGCCCCAGCATTTT.

The chain has TRBV30 and TRBJ2-1, with 7 bases matching TRBD1. The CDR3 covers 13 residues. Trimming removed 3 bases from V and 3 bases from J; junction bases left unmatched: 2. In germline, CDR1 is GTSNPN, CDR2 SVGIG (reference sequence). The CDR3 nucleotides are TGTGCCTGGAGCTGGGACAGCTACAATGAGCAGTTCTTC. It is translated as CAWSWDSYNEQFF. The variable domain in full, completed from reference TRBV30 and TRBJ2-1, reads SQTIHQWPATLVQPVGSPLSLECTVEGTSNPNLYWYRQAAGRGLQLLFYSVGIGQISSEVPQNLSASRPQDRQFILSSKKLLLSDSGFYLCAWSWDSYNEQFFGPGTRLTVL.

The rearrangement joins TRBV7-9 to TRBJ1-1; 7 bases match TRBD1. Germline lookup yields CDR1 SEHNR and CDR2 FQNEAQ (reference sequence). The CDR3 extends over 16 amino acids. The V and J ends lost 1 base and 4 bases, in that order; junction bases with no gene match: 9. CDR3 in amino acids: CASSLGFLAGGTEAFF. The CDR3 coding sequence is TGTGCCAGCAGCTTAGGATTTTTGGCAGGGGGCACTGAAGCTTTCTTT. The full variable domain, with the rest looked up from reference TRBV7-9 and TRBJ1-1, is DTGVSQNPRHKITKRGQNVTFRCDPISEHNRLYWYRQTLGQGPEFLTYFQNEAQLEKSRLLSDRFSAERPKGSFSTLEIQRTEQGDSAMYLCASSLGFLAGGTEAFFGQGTRLTVV.

V gene TRBV5-5 combines with J gene TRBJ1-6, with D maybe TRBD1 (5 bases). Germline V gives CDR1 SGHKS, CDR2 YYEKEE (reference sequence). The germline V and J ends were trimmed by 4 bases and 10 bases, with 18 bases remaining between them. The CDR3 is 15 amino acids. CDR3 in DNA: TGTGCCAGCAGCCCGGAACCCAGGGTTGGATCACCCCTCCACTTT. Amino acid sequence: CASSPEPRVGSPLHF. The variable domain in full, with the rest retrieved from reference TRBV5-5 and TRBJ1-6, is DAGVTQSPTHLIKTRGQQVTLRCSPISGHKSVSWYQQVLGQGPQFIFQYYEKEERGRGNFPDRFSARQFPNYSSELNVNALLLGDSALYLCASSPEPRVGSPLHFGNGTRLTVT.

The chain links TRBV30 to TRBJ2-5; D might be TRBD2 (6 bases). V lost 7 bases and J lost 5, with 20 bases in between. Germline lookup yields CDR1 GTSNPN and CDR2 SVGIG (reference sequence). There are 14 residues in the CDR3. CDR3: CASTTGGGVETQYF. In nucleotides, the CDR3 is TGTGCCTCAACAACCGGTGGCGGGGTGGAGACCCAGTACTTC.

This chain connects TRBV7-2 to TRBJ1-1; 9 bases match TRBD1. Trimming removed 1 base from V and 4 bases from J; junction bases left unmatched: 13. CDR1 and CDR2 (germline): SGHTA, FQGNSA. This CDR3 contains 18 residues. CDR3: CASSLVGGTGRTATEAFF. In DNA form, the CDR3 reads TGTGCCAGCAGCTTAGTCGGAGGGACAGGGAGGACGGCCACTGAAGCTTTCTTT.

The chain carries TRBV6-5 and TRBJ2-3; tentatively, D is TRBD2 (5 bases). Trimming removed 7 bases at V and 1 base at J, with 12 bases between. The germline CDR1 and CDR2 sequences are MNHEY and SVGAGI. CDR3 length: 14 amino acids. Here the CDR3 reads CASKGVLGTDTQYF. The DNA for the CDR3 is TGTGCCAGCAAGGGAGTCTTGGGCACAGATACGCAGTATTTT.

V and J are TRBV4-1 and TRBJ1-4; TRBD1 matches 9 bases. The J segment lost 0 bases and the V segment lost 1 base, leaving 15 bases of the junction unmatched. CDR3 length: 21 residues. Germline lookup yields CDR1 MGHRA and CDR2 YSYEKL. CDR3 loop: CASSQVLTSGTGPPTNEKLFF. CDR3 sequence (DNA): TGCGCCAGCAGCCAAGTCCTCACATCCGGGACAGGGCCCCCAACTAATGAAAAACTGTTTTTT.

This clone was seen a few times. V and J are TRBV2 and TRBJ1-2; 9 nucleotides line up with TRBD1. The CDR3 totals 14 residues. The J segment lost 9 bases and the V segment lost 3 bases, leaving 8 bases of the junction unmatched. From germline, CDR1 is SNHLY and CDR2 FYNNEI. Here the CDR3 DNA reads TGTGCCAGCAGTGATAGGACAGGGGTCGTACGCTACACCTTC. Its translation: CASSDRTGVVRYTF.

The chain joins TRBV25-1 to TRBJ1-1; D remains ambiguous. Germline V gives CDR1 MGHDK, CDR2 SYGVNS. V was shortened by 4 bases and J by 1 base, with 7 bases between the two germline ends. This CDR3 is built from 13 residues. Here the CDR3 reads CASSGARNTEAFF. The CDR3 nucleotides are TGTGCCAGCAGTGGCGCGAGGAACACTGAAGCTTTCTTT.

The gene calls are TRBV7-9 and TRBJ2-2; D might be TRBD1 (6 bases). The CDR3 length is 14 residues. The germline V and J ends were trimmed by 4 bases and 3 bases, with 9 bases remaining between them. In germline, CDR1 is SEHNR, CDR2 FQNEAQ (reference sequence). This CDR3 is CASSSDSYTGELFF. CDR3 bases: TGTGCCAGCAGCTCGGACAGCTACACCGGGGAGCTGTTTTTT.

V is TRBV7-3 and J is TRBJ2-1; 7 bases match TRBD2. This CDR3 is 14 amino acids long. The V gene's germline CDR1 is SGHTA and CDR2 FQGTGA. The ends lost 1 base at V and 6 bases at J; junction bases unmatched: 3. CDR3 DNA sequence: TGTGCCAGCAGCTTAAGCCGGGAGGTCAATGAGCAGTTCTTC. This gives the protein CASSLSREVNEQFF.

V usage is TRBV7-8 and J usage is TRBJ2-7, with 8 bases fitting TRBD1. CDR3 length: 14 residues. Germline-derived CDR1 and CDR2 are SGHVS and FQNEAQ. V was pared by 1 base and J by 7 bases, with 6 bases of the junction left unmatched. The CDR3 DNA reads TGTGCCAGCAGCTTAGGCACAGGGGGAAGGGAGCAGTACTTC. The encoded protein is CASSLGTGGREQYF.

The rearrangement joins TRBV13 to TRBJ2-3; 8 bases fit TRBD1. Per the germline V gene, CDR1 is PRHDT and CDR2 is FYEKMQ (reference sequence). Trimming at V came to 5 bases and at J to 0 bases, leaving 4 bases not matched to a gene. CDR3 length equals 15 residues. The CDR3 sequence is CASSPGGSSTDTQYF. The CDR3 coding sequence is TGTGCCAGCAGCCCAGGGGGCTCTAGCACAGATACGCAGTATTTT.